A selection of T cell receptor beta chains follows, all from one sample in a study of cytomegalovirus exposure and HLA in healthy donors. Here immunoSEQ multiplex PCR was the method, and the copy in TCRdb shows in-frame clones only, minus some. The data contain about 140,000 clones, 70% to 85% of them singletons. The sequenced sample was PBMCs. These receptors originate from a man aged 25-45 years in good health and CMV-seropositive. The CDR3 runs from the conserved cysteine through the conserved F or W. The D gene is left open where the match is weak. Not every row has a clone size; where given, it reads once, few, many or a size class.

size: NA
V: TRBV13
D: NA
J: TRBJ1-2
CDR3: CASSAKDRNYGYTF
DNA: TGTGCCAGCAGCGCTAAGGACAGAAACTATGGCTACACCTTC

size: NA
V: TRBV9
D: TRBD1
J: TRBJ1-4
CDR3: CASSLGTGPHTEKLFF
DNA: TGTGCCAGCAGCTTAGGGACAGGTCCTCATACTGAAAAACTGTTTTTT

size: NA
V: TRBV15
D: NA
J: TRBJ1-1
CDR3: CATSRAGHPVNTEAFF
DNA: TGTGCCACCAGCAGAGCGGGACACCCAGTGAACACTGAAGCTTTCTTT

size: many
V: TRBV4-2
D: TRBD1
J: TRBJ2-7
CDR3: CASSPGPGGTYEQYF
DNA: TGTGCCAGCAGCCCCGGGCCAGGGGGCACTTACGAGCAGTACTTC

size: NA
V: TRBV19
D: NA
J: TRBJ1-5
CDR3: CASRLDRLDQPQHF
DNA: TGTGCCAGTAGGCTAGACAGGCTGGATCAGCCCCAGCATTTT

size: NA
V: TRBV5-6
D: NA
J: TRBJ1-6
CDR3: CASSRGEVHNSPLHF
DNA: TGTGCCAGCAGCCGCGGCGAGGTCCATAATTCACCCCTCCACTTT

size: NA
V: TRBV6-4
D: NA
J: TRBJ1-3
CDR3: CASSEAEAVSGNTIYF
DNA: TGTGCCAGCAGTGAGGCGGAGGCGGTCTCTGGAAACACCATATATTTT

size: NA
V: TRBV18
D: NA
J: TRBJ2-6
CDR3: CASSPPGDSAWGGANVLTF
DNA: TGTGCCAGCTCACCACCGGGCGACAGCGCCTGGGGTGGGGCCAACGTCCTGACTTTC

size: NA
V: TRBV7-2
D: NA
J: TRBJ1-5
CDR3: CASSRGQNNQPQHF
DNA: TGTGCCAGCAGCCGCGGACAGAACAATCAGCCCCAGCATTTT

size: once
V: TRBV19
D: TRBD2
J: TRBJ2-2
CDR3: CASSIVVAGGNTGELFF
DNA: TGTGCCAGTAGTATAGTGGTAGCGGGGGGCAACACCGGGGAGCTGTTTTTT

size: NA
V: TRBV7-2
D: NA
J: TRBJ1-2
CDR3: CASSLGRVSTNGYTF
DNA: TGTGCCAGCAGCTTAGGGCGGGTTTCCACCAATGGCTACACCTTC

size: NA
V: TRBV6-6
D: TRBD2
J: TRBJ2-2
CDR3: CASSRSLAGVTGELFF
DNA: TGTGCCAGCAGCCGTAGTCTAGCGGGAGTGACCGGGGAGCTGTTTTTT

size: NA
V: TRBV7-9
D: NA
J: TRBJ1-5
CDR3: CASSLATGNQPQHF
DNA: TGTGCCAGCAGCTTAGCCACGGGCAATCAGCCCCAGCATTTT

size: NA
V: TRBV4-2
D: NA
J: TRBJ1-1
CDR3: CASSQAAGGTEAFF
DNA: TGTGCCAGCAGCCAGGCCGCCGGAGGTACTGAAGCTTTCTTT

size: NA
V: TRBV29-1
D: NA
J: TRBJ1-4
CDR3: CSVEQDNEQLFF
DNA: TGCAGCGTTGAACAGGATAATGAACAACTGTTTTTT

size: NA
V: TRBV27
D: NA
J: TRBJ1-1
CDR3: CASSLYRVGYVEAFF
DNA: TGTGCCAGCAGTTTATACAGGGTAGGTTACGTTGAAGCTTTCTTT

size: NA
V: TRBV18
D: TRBD1
J: TRBJ1-2
CDR3: CASSPRTGADYGYTF
DNA: TGTGCCAGCTCACCACGGACAGGCGCTGACTATGGCTACACCTTC

size: NA
V: TRBV30
D: NA
J: TRBJ2-6
CDR3: CAWSVFRQGSSGANVLTF
DNA: TGTGCCTGGAGTGTATTTAGGCAGGGGTCCTCTGGGGCCAACGTCCTGACTTTC

size: once
V: TRBV6-1
D: TRBD1
J: TRBJ2-5
CDR3: CASSRDSTLGETQYF
DNA: TGTGCCAGCAGTCGGGACAGTACTTTAGGGGAGACCCAGTACTTC

size: once
V: TRBV6-4
D: NA
J: TRBJ2-3
CDR3: CASSEQGTDTQYF
DNA: TGTGCCAGCAGTGAACAGGGCACAGATACGCAGTATTTT

size: NA
V: TRBV7-9
D: NA
J: TRBJ1-1
CDR3: CASSSDTAGGAFF
DNA: TGTGCCAGCAGCTCAGACACGGCGGGTGGAGCTTTCTTT

size: NA
V: TRBV18
D: NA
J: TRBJ2-1
CDR3: CASSPSRENEQFF
DNA: TGTGCCAGCTCTCCCTCAAGGGAGAATGAGCAGTTCTTC

size: few
V: TRBV28
D: NA
J: TRBJ1-4
CDR3: CASRGVEKLFF
DNA: TGTGCCAGCAGGGGAGTAGAAAAACTGTTTTTT

size: NA
V: TRBV30
D: NA
J: TRBJ2-3
CDR3: CAWSPNTDTQYF
DNA: TGTGCCTGGAGCCCCAACACAGATACGCAGTATTTT

size: few
V: TRBV2
D: NA
J: TRBJ2-4
CDR3: CASSVLGGSAKNIQYF
DNA: TGTGCCAGCAGCGTATTGGGCGGGTCGGCCAAAAACATTCAGTACTTC

size: NA
V: TRBV6-5
D: NA
J: TRBJ2-3
CDR3: CASSSYYVSADTQYF
DNA: TGTGCCAGCAGTTCCTACTACGTTAGCGCAGATACGCAGTATTTT

size: NA
V: TRBV29-1
D: NA
J: TRBJ1-1
CDR3: CSVAGRMNTEAFF
DNA: TGCAGCGTTGCGGGAAGGATGAACACTGAAGCTTTCTTT

size: NA
V: TRBV9
D: NA
J: TRBJ2-2
CDR3: CASSVEGEDPGELFF
DNA: TGTGCCAGCAGCGTAGAAGGGGAGGACCCCGGGGAGCTGTTTTTT

size: once
V: TRBV9
D: NA
J: TRBJ2-7
CDR3: CASSREGSSYEQYF
DNA: TGTGCCAGCAGTAGGGAAGGGAGCTCCTACGAGCAGTACTTC

size: once
V: TRBV27
D: TRBD1
J: TRBJ1-1
CDR3: CASSLSGQRNTEAFF
DNA: TGTGCCAGCAGTTTATCGGGACAGCGCAACACTGAAGCTTTCTTT

size: NA
V: TRBV2
D: NA
J: TRBJ2-3
CDR3: CASSFRGSDTQYF
DNA: TGTGCCAGCAGTTTTAGAGGGTCAGATACGCAGTATTTT

size: NA
V: TRBV7-9
D: TRBD1
J: TRBJ2-1
CDR3: CASSSAGQGYNEQFF
DNA: TGTGCCAGCAGCTCCGCGGGACAGGGCTACAATGAGCAGTTCTTC

size: NA
V: TRBV18
D: TRBD2
J: TRBJ2-1
CDR3: CASSAVAGSVGEQFF
DNA: TGTGCCAGCTCAGCGGTAGCGGGGTCGGTTGGTGAGCAGTTCTTC

size: NA
V: TRBV4-3
D: NA
J: TRBJ2-2
CDR3: CASSQREGLADTGELFF
DNA: TGCGCCAGCAGCCAACGAGAGGGACTGGCCGACACCGGGGAGCTGTTTTTT

size: NA
V: TRBV5-1
D: NA
J: TRBJ1-2
CDR3: CARQWGQGSYYVCYTF
DNA: NA

size: NA
V: TRBV6-1
D: NA
J: TRBJ1-4
CDR3: CASSEGSPNEKLFF
DNA: TGTGCCAGCAGTGAGGGCAGTCCTAATGAAAAACTGTTTTTT

size: few
V: TRBV5-1
D: TRBD2
J: TRBJ2-1
CDR3: CASSVSGGYNEQFF
DNA: TGCGCCAGCAGCGTTAGCGGGGGGTACAATGAGCAGTTCTTC

size: NA
V: TRBV7-2
D: NA
J: TRBJ2-7
CDR3: CASSPLRDKPYEQYF
DNA: TGTGCCAGCAGCCCACTCCGGGACAAACCCTACGAGCAGTACTTC

size: NA
V: TRBV7-9
D: TRBD2
J: TRBJ2-1
CDR3: CASSLVGSGGPYSYNEQFF
DNA: TGTGCCAGCAGCTTAGTAGGTAGCGGGGGCCCTTACTCCTACAATGAGCAGTTCTTC

size: NA
V: TRBV6-5
D: TRBD1
J: TRBJ1-5
CDR3: CASSLTGTNQPQHF
DNA: TGTGCCAGCAGCCTGACAGGGACGAATCAGCCCCAGCATTTT

size: NA
V: TRBV4-1
D: TRBD1
J: TRBJ2-7
CDR3: CASSLFRDSWPYEQYF
DNA: TGCGCCAGCAGCCTCTTCCGGGACAGCTGGCCTTACGAGCAGTACTTC

size: NA
V: TRBV29-1
D: NA
J: TRBJ1-2
CDR3: CSVPQGASANYGYTF
DNA: TGCAGCGTGCCACAGGGAGCCTCAGCTAACTATGGCTACACCTTC

size: NA
V: TRBV10-3
D: NA
J: TRBJ2-3
CDR3: CAISESASSTDTQYF
DNA: TGTGCCATCAGTGAGTCGGCTAGTAGCACAGATACGCAGTATTTT

size: NA
V: TRBV10-3
D: NA
J: TRBJ1-2
CDR3: CAIKVGSGYGYTF
DNA: TGTGCCATCAAAGTTGGCAGCGGCTATGGCTACACCTTC

size: NA
V: TRBV9
D: NA
J: TRBJ1-6
CDR3: CASSVAPGSPLHF
DNA: TGTGCCAGCAGCGTAGCCCCGGGTTCACCCCTCCACTTT

size: NA
V: TRBV19
D: TRBD1
J: TRBJ2-3
CDR3: CASGAGQGASDTQYF
DNA: TGTGCCAGCGGGGCGGGACAGGGGGCCTCAGATACGCAGTATTTT

size: NA
V: TRBV21-1
D: NA
J: TRBJ2-1
CDR3: CASMLAGANNEQFF
DNA: TGTGCCAGCATGCTAGCGGGGGCCAACAATGAGCAGTTCTTC

size: NA
V: TRBV6-1
D: NA
J: TRBJ1-1
CDR3: CASSDIGDTEAFF
DNA: TGTGCCAGCAGTGATATCGGGGACACTGAAGCTTTCTTT

size: NA
V: TRBV5-1
D: NA
J: TRBJ2-7
CDR3: CASSLEGRVPYEQYF
DNA: TGCGCCAGCAGCTTGGAAGGGCGGGTCCCCTACGAGCAGTACTTC

size: NA
V: TRBV7-6
D: NA
J: TRBJ2-1
CDR3: CASEDRNNEQFF
DNA: TGTGCCAGCGAAGACAGGAACAATGAGCAGTTCTTC